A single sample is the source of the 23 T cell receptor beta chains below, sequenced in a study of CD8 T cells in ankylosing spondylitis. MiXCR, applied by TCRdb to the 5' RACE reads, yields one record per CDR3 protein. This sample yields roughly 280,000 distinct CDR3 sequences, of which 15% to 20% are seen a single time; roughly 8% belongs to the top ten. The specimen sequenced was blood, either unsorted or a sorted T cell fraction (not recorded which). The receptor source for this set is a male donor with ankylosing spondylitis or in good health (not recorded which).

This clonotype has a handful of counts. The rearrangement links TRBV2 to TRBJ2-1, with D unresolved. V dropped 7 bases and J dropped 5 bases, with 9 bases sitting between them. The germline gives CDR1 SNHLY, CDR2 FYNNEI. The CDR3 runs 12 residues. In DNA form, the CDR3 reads TGTGCCAGCAAACAAATAGACAATGAGCAGTTCTTC. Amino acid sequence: CASKQIDNEQFF.

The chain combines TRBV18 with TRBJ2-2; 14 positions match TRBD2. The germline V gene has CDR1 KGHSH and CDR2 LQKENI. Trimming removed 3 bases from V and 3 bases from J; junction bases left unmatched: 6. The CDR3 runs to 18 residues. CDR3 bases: TGTGCCAGCTCACCGGGACTAGCGGGAGTTTTTTACACCGGGGAGCTGTTTTTT. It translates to CASSPGLAGVFYTGELFF.

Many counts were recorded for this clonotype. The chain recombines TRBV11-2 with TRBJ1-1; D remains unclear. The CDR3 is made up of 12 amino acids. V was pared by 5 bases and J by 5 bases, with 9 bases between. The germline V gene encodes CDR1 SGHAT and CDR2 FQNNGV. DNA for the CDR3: TGTGCCAGCAGCCCAAGCATAACTGAAGCTTTCTTT. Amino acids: CASSPSITEAFF. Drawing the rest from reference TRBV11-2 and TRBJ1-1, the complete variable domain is EAGVAQSPRYKIIEKRQSVAFWCNPISGHATLYWYQQILGQGPKLLIQFQNNGVVDDSQLPKDRFSAERLKGVDSTLKIQPAKLEDSAVYLCASSPSITEAFFGQGTRLTVV.

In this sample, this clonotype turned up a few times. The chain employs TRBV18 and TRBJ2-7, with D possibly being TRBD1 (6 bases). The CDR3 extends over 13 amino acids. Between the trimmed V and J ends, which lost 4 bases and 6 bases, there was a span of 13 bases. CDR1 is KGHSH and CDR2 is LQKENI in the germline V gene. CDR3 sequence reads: CASSLVQGSEQYV. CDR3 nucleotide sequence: TGTGCCAGCTCACTAGTTCAGGGGAGCGAGCAGTACGTC.

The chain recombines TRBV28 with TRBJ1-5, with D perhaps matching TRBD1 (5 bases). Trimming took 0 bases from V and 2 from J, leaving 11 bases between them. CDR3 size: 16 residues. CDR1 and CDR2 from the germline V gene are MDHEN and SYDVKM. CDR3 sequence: CASSLWAGGGNQPQHF. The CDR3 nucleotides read TGTGCCAGCAGTTTATGGGCCGGGGGTGGCAATCAGCCCCAGCATTTT.

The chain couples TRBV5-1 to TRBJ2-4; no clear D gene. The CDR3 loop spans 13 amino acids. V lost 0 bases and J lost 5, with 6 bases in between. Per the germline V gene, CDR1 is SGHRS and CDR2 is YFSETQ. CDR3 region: CASSLGSQNIQYF. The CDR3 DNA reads TGCGCCAGCAGCTTGGGAAGCCAAAACATTCAGTACTTC.

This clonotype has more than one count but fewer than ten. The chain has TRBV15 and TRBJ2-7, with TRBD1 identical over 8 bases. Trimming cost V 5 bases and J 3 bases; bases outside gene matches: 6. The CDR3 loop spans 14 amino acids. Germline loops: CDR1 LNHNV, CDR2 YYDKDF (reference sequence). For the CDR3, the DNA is TGTGCCACCAGCCCCGACAGGGGCGACTACGAGCAGTACGTC. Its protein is CATSPDRGDYEQYV.

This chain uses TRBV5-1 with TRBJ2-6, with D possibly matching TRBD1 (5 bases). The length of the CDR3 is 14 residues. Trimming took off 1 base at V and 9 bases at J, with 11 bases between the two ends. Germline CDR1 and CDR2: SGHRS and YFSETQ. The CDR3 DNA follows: TGCGCCAGCAGCTTGAGGCAGGGCGACAACGTCCTGACTTTC. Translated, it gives CASSLRQGDNVLTF.

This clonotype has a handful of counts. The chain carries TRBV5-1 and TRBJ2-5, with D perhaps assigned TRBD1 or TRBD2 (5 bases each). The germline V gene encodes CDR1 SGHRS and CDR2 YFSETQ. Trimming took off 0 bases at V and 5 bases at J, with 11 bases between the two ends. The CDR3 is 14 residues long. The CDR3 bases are TGCGCCAGCAGCTTGGTGGGGGACCGGGAGACCCAGTACTTC. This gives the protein CASSLVGDRETQYF.

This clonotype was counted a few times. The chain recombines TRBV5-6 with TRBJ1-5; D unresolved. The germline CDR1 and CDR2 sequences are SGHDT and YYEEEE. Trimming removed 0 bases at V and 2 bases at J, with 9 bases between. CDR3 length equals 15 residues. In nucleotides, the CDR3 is TGTGCCAGCAGCTTGGGGGTTATCGGCAATCAGCCCCAGCATTTT. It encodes CASSLGVIGNQPQHF.

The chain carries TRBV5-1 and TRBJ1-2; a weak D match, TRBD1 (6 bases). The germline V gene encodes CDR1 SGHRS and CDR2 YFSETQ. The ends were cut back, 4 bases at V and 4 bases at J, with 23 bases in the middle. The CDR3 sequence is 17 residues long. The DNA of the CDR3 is TGCGCCAGCAGCGGGATAGTAGTGGGGGCCCGAGGCTATGGCTACACCTTC. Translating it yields CASSGIVVGARGYGYTF.

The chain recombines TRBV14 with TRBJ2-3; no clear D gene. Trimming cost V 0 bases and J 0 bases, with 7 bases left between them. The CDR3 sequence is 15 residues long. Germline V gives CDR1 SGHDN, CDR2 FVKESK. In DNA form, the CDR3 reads TGTGCCAGCAGCCAAGATGTAGGAAGCACAGATACGCAGTATTTT. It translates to CASSQDVGSTDTQYF.

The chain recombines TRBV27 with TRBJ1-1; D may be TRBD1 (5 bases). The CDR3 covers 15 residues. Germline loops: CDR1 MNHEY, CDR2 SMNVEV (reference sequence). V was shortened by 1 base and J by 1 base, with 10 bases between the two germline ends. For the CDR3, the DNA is TGTGCCAGCAGTTTATTCCGGGGGGGGAACACTGAAGCTTTCTTT. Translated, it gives CASSLFRGGNTEAFF.

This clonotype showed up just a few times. The CDR3 reads CASSPDGQGNQPQHF. The CDR3 region has the DNA TGCGCCAGCAGCCCTGACGGACAGGGGAATCAGCCCCAGCATTTT. V gene TRBV5-1 combines with J gene TRBJ1-5, with 9 bases fitting TRBD1. The V segment lost 4 bases and the J segment 4 bases; nucleotides outside the gene matches: 6. Germline loops: CDR1 SGHRS, CDR2 YFSETQ. There are 15 residues in the CDR3.

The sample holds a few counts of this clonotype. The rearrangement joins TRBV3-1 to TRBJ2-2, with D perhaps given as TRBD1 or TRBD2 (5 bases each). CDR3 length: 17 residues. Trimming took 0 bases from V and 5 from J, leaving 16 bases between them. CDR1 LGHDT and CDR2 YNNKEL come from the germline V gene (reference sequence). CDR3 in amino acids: CASSQERTGRYTGELFF. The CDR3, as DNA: TGTGCCAGCAGCCAAGAAAGGACGGGGCGGTATACCGGGGAGCTGTTTTTT. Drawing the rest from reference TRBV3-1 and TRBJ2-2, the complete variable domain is DTAVSQTPKYLVTQMGNDKSIKCEQNLGHDTMYWYKQDSKKFLKIMFSYNNKELIINETVPNRFSPKSPDKAHLNLHINSLELGDSAVYFCASSQERTGRYTGELFFGEGSRLTVL.

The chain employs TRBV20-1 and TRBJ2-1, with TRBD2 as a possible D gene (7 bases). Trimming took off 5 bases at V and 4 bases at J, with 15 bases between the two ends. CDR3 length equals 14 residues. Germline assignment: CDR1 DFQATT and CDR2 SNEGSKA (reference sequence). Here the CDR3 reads CSASDRRGYNEQFF. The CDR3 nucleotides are TGCAGTGCTTCCGACAGGCGGGGGTACAATGAGCAGTTCTTC.

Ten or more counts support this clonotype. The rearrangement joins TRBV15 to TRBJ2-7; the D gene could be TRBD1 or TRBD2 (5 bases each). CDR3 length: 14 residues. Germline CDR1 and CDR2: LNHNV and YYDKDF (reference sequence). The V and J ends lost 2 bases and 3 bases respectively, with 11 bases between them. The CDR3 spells CATSRSHGGYEQYV. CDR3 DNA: TGTGCCACCAGCAGAAGTCATGGGGGCTACGAGCAGTACGTC.

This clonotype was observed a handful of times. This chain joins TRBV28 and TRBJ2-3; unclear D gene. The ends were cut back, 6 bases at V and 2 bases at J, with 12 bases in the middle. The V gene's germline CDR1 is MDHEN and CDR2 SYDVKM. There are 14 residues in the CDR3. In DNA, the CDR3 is TGTGCCAGCAGCCCAGTCCGGATCACAGATACGCAGTATTTT. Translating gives CASSPVRITDTQYF.

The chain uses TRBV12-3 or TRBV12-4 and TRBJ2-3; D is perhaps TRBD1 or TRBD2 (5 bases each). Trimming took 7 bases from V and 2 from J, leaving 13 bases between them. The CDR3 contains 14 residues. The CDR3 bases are TGTGCCAGCACCCCCGGGACGACCACAGATACGCAGTATTTT. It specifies CASTPGTTTDTQYF.

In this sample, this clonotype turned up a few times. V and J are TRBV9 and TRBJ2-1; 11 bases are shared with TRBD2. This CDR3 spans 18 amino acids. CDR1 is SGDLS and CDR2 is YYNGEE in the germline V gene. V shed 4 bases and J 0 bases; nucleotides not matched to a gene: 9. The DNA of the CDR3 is TGTGCCAGCAGCCCAGGGACTAGCGGTCAGAGCTCCTACAATGAGCAGTTCTTC. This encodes CASSPGTSGQSSYNEQFF.

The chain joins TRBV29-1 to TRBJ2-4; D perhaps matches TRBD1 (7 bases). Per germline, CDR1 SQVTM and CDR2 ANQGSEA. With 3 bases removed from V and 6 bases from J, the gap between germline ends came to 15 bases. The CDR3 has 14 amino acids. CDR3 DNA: TGCAGCGTTGATGGGGCAGGGGGAGGAAACATTCAGTACTTC. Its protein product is CSVDGAGGGNIQYF.

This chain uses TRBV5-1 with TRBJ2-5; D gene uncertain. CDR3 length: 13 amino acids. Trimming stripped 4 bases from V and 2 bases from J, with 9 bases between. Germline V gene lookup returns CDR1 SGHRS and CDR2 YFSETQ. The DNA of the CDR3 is TGCGCCAGCAGCCAGGACCAACAAGAGACCCAGTACTTC. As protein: CASSQDQQETQYF.

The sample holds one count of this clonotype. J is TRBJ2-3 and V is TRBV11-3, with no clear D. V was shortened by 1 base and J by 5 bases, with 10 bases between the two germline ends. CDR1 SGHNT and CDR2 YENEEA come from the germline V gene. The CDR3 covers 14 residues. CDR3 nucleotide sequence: TGTGCCAGCAGCTTAGGCGGTATTCAAGATACGCAGTATTTT. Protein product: CASSLGGIQDTQYF.